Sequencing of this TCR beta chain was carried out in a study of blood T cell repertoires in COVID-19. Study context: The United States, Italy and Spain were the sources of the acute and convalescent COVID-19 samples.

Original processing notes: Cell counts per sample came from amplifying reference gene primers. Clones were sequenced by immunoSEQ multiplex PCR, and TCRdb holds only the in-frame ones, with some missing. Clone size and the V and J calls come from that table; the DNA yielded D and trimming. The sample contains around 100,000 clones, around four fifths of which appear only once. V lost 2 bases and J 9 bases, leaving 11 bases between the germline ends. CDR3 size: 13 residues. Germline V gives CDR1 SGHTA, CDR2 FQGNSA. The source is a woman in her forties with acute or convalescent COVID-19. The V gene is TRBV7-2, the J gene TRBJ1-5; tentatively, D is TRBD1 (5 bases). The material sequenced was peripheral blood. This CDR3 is CASSLNGALPQHF. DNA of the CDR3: TGTGCCAGCAGCTTAAATGGGGCTCTGCCCCAGCATTTT.